Here is one TCR beta chain with its context. The antigen is unknown. This entry belongs to a study of T-cell reconstitution after alpha-beta-depleted transplantation in children. For TCRbeta, the library was prepared with unique molecular identifiers. TCRdb reprocessed the PCR reads via MiXCR and lists one record per CDR3 protein. The table shows 90,000 to 100,000 distinct CDR3 sequences, with less than 25% occurring only once. Study-level points and caveats: One year after transplant, T-cell counts and diversity came mostly from newly produced T cells.

Trimming removed 2 bases at V and 9 bases at J, with 12 bases between. Germline V gene lookup returns CDR1 SGHRS and CDR2 YFSETQ. There are 14 residues in the CDR3. The origin of this receptor is a boy younger than 10 with acute lymphoblastic leukemia, due to receive a stem cell transplant. The chain joins TRBV5-1 to TRBJ1-6; tentative D call: TRBD1 (5 bases). The starting material was PBMCs, obtained before TCRalphabeta/CD19-depleted stem cell transplant. The DNA for the CDR3 is TGCGCCAGCAGCTTACCGGACAAGGCTTCACCCCTCCACTTT. Protein: CASSLPDKASPLHF.